The 20 T cell receptor beta chains given below trace back to one sample, sequenced in a study of blood T cell repertoires in COVID-19. The method was immunoSEQ multiplex PCR; TCRdb's version includes in-frame clones alone and lacks a portion of them. The sample includes about 21,000 clones, approximately 84% of them seen just once. The specimen was peripheral blood. These receptors came from a human donor with active COVID-19. The donor label of this sample is uncertain.

This chain uses TRBV28 with TRBJ1-2; TRBD1 is a possible D gene (6 bases). Per the germline V gene, CDR1 is MDHEN and CDR2 is SYDVKM. Between the trimmed V and J ends, which lost 5 bases and 3 bases, there was a span of 10 bases. This CDR3 is 13 amino acids long. The chain's CDR3 is CASSLRTDYGYTF. Written as DNA, the CDR3 is TGTGCCAGCAGTCTCCGGACAGACTATGGCTACACCTTC.

The V call is TRBV7-9, the J call TRBJ1-2, with a possible D match to TRBD1 (6 bases). The CDR3 totals 17 residues. Trimming pared 8 bases from V and 0 bases from J, leaving 22 bases between. Germline V lookup: CDR1 SEHNR, CDR2 FQNEAQ (reference sequence). In DNA form, the CDR3 reads TGTGCCAGCGGCCAAATCGTGCGGACAGTTTCTAACTATGGCTACACCTTC. Amino acid sequence: CASGQIVRTVSNYGYTF.

The gene calls are TRBV7-9 and TRBJ2-7, with D perhaps TRBD1 (5 bases). V was clipped by 3 bases and J by 3 bases, with 6 bases between them. Germline loops: CDR1 SEHNR, CDR2 FQNEAQ (reference sequence). The CDR3 runs to 12 residues. CDR3 in amino acids: CASSFTGYEQYF. The CDR3 DNA reads TGTGCCAGCAGCTTTACAGGCTACGAGCAGTACTTC.

The rearrangement joins TRBV19 to TRBJ2-6, with D tentatively TRBD1 (5 bases). The ends were cut back, 7 bases at V and 0 bases at J, with 16 bases in the middle. This CDR3 is 17 amino acids long. The germline V gene encodes CDR1 LNHDA and CDR2 SQIVND (reference sequence). The CDR3 is CASTFNLDSSGANVLTF. CDR3 DNA: TGTGCCAGTACCTTCAACCTTGACAGCTCTGGGGCCAACGTCCTGACTTTC. The full variable domain, in which reference TRBV19 and TRBJ2-6 provide the parts outside the CDR3, is DGGITQSPKYLFRKEGQNVTLSCEQNLNHDAMYWYRQDPGQGLRLIYYSQIVNDFQKGDIAEGYSVSREKKESFPLTVTSAQKNPTAFYLCASTFNLDSSGANVLTFGAGSRLTVL.

CDR3 DNA sequence: TGTGCCAGCAGTTTAATGGGGGACAGGGCTCCCTACGAGCAGTACTTC. This sequence encodes CASSLMGDRAPYEQYF. The V gene is TRBV27, the J gene TRBJ2-7; 9 positions match TRBD1. V dropped 2 bases and J dropped 2; count of bases not matched to a gene: 7. The CDR3 loop spans 16 amino acids. The germline V gene has CDR1 MNHEY and CDR2 SMNVEV (reference sequence).

This clone appeared a few times. This chain uses TRBV2 with TRBJ2-5; 9 bases are shared with TRBD2. Germline trimming cut 7 bases from V and 2 bases from J; bases unmatched to any gene: 2. CDR1 SNHLY and CDR2 FYNNEI come from the germline V gene. CDR3 length: 13 amino acids. CDR3 sequence (DNA): TGTGCCAGCAAGCGGGGGGAACAAGAGACCCAGTACTTC. Amino acids: CASKRGEQETQYF.

CDR3 sequence reads: CASSLESGEQYF. Here the CDR3 DNA reads TGTGCCAGCAGTCTAGAATCGGGTGAGCAGTACTTC. This chain uses TRBV28 with TRBJ2-7; D ambiguous. Trimming pared 5 bases from V and 7 bases from J, leaving 12 bases between. The CDR3 has 12 residues. Germline V gives CDR1 MDHEN, CDR2 SYDVKM. Complete variable domain (other parts from reference TRBV28 and TRBJ2-7): DVKVTQSSRYLVKRTGEKVFLECVQDMDHENMFWYRQDPGLGLRLIYFSYDVKMKEKGDIPEGYSVSREKKERFSLILESASTNQTSMYLCASSLESGEQYFGPGTRLTVT.

The chain is built from TRBV3-1 (or the pseudogene TRBV3-2) and TRBJ2-2; TRBD2 matches at 7 bases. CDR3 length equals 15 residues. After removal of 2 bases from V and 3 bases from J, the junction contained 3 bases not matched to a gene. Per the germline V gene, CDR1 is LGHDT and CDR2 is YNNKEL (reference sequence). The CDR3 DNA reads TGTGCCAGCAGCCAAAGCGGGGCATACACCGGGGAGCTGTTTTTT. This codes for CASSQSGAYTGELFF.

The V and J genes are TRBV9 and TRBJ2-3; the match to TRBD2 covers 13 bases. The CDR3 loop spans 19 amino acids. Trimming took 5 bases from V and 0 from J; bases not matched to a gene: 12. Germline V CDR1 and CDR2: SGDLS, YYNGEE. CDR3 in amino acids: CASSALAGGLPGSTDTQYF. CDR3 sequence (DNA): TGTGCCAGCAGTGCACTAGCGGGGGGGTTACCAGGGAGCACAGATACGCAGTATTTT.

CDR3 bases: TGTGCCAGCAGCCAAGCGCTAGCGGGGAGCCGCACAGATACGCAGTATTTT. Its translation is CASSQALAGSRTDTQYF. The chain employs TRBV5-4 and TRBJ2-3, with 9 bases lining up with TRBD2. J lost 1 base, V lost 4 bases, and 10 bases had no gene match. CDR3 size: 17 residues. Germline CDR1 SGHNT, CDR2 YYREEE (reference sequence).

The rearrangement links TRBV4-2 to TRBJ2-5, with 7 bases matching TRBD2. J gave up 2 bases and V 0 bases, and 3 bases lay outside the gene matches. CDR1 LGHNA and CDR2 YNFKEQ come from the germline V gene. This CDR3 is built from 15 residues. CDR3 DNA sequence: TGTGCCAGCAGCCAAGAGGCTAGCGGACAAGAGACCCAGTACTTC. It is translated as CASSQEASGQETQYF.

The chain links TRBV7-2 to TRBJ1-1; D might be TRBD1 (5 bases). The V gene's germline CDR1 is SGHTA and CDR2 FQGNSA. This CDR3 contains 15 residues. V lost 1 base, J lost 4 bases, and 13 bases lay in between. In DNA form, the CDR3 reads TGTGCCAGCAGCTTAGTTGTGTACACAGGCACTGAAGCTTTCTTT. This encodes CASSLVVYTGTEAFF.

The chain recombines TRBV7-9 with TRBJ1-2, with 10 positions matching TRBD1. This CDR3 comprises 13 residues. CDR1 is SEHNR and CDR2 is FQNEAQ in the germline V gene (reference sequence). With 5 bases clipped from V and 6 bases from J, the junction kept 3 bases outside the gene matches. For the CDR3, the DNA is TGTGCCAGCAGCCTGGGACAGGGGAATGGCTACACCTTC. This codes for CASSLGQGNGYTF.

The V call is TRBV3-1 (or the pseudogene TRBV3-2), the J call TRBJ2-7; 7 nucleotides match TRBD1. V dropped 5 bases and J dropped 3; count of bases not matched to a gene: 7. Germline lookup yields CDR1 LGHDT and CDR2 YNNKEL (reference sequence). The CDR3 extends over 14 amino acids. The CDR3 here is CASSVRDRGYEQYF. For the CDR3, the DNA is TGTGCCAGCAGCGTCCGGGACAGAGGCTACGAGCAGTACTTC.

This chain joins TRBV7-8 and TRBJ2-5; 9 nucleotides agree with TRBD2. The germline V gene encodes CDR1 SGHVS and CDR2 FQNEAQ. The CDR3 covers 16 residues. The ends lost 5 bases at V and 2 bases at J; junction bases unmatched: 9. In DNA form, the CDR3 reads TGTGCCAGCAGCCCTAGTCTAGCGGGGACTCAAGAGACCCAGTACTTC. It is translated as CASSPSLAGTQETQYF.

V usage is TRBV3-1 (or the pseudogene TRBV3-2) and J usage is TRBJ1-6; D not certain. CDR3 length equals 15 residues. The V gene's germline CDR1 is LGHDT and CDR2 YNNKEL (reference sequence). V was pared by 1 base and J by 6 bases, with 10 bases between. In nucleotides, the CDR3 is TGTGCCAGCAGCCAAGCTCAGGCTGGTAATTCACCCCTCCACTTT. It translates to CASSQAQAGNSPLHF.

The chain uses TRBV3-1 (or the pseudogene TRBV3-2) and TRBJ1-2; 7 bases match TRBD1. This CDR3 region has 13 residues. The germline V gene has CDR1 LGHDT and CDR2 YNNKEL (reference sequence). V lost 4 bases and J lost 7; bases outside the gene matches: 6. The CDR3 nucleotides are TGTGCCAGCAGCCGTGAGAGGGGGCTTGGCTACACCTTC. Residues: CASSRERGLGYTF.

The V call is TRBV15, the J call TRBJ2-7; possibly TRBD2 for D (5 bases). CDR1 and CDR2 (germline): LNHNV, YYDKDF (reference sequence). V lost 0 bases and J lost 3, with 9 bases in between. This CDR3 has 14 amino acids. CDR3 coding DNA: TGTGCCACCAGCAGAGACGTGGGGAGCTACGAGCAGTACTTC. Its translation is CATSRDVGSYEQYF.

The chain joins TRBV19 to TRBJ1-5; D ambiguous. CDR1 is LNHDA and CDR2 is SQIVND in the germline V gene (reference sequence). Trimming pared 3 bases from V and 0 bases from J, leaving 9 bases between. The CDR3 covers 15 residues. CDR3 region: CASSISEYSNQPQHF. The DNA for the CDR3 is TGTGCCAGTAGTATTTCAGAATATAGCAATCAGCCCCAGCATTTT. The full variable domain, its missing parts supplied by reference TRBV19 and TRBJ1-5, is DGGITQSPKYLFRKEGQNVTLSCEQNLNHDAMYWYRQDPGQGLRLIYYSQIVNDFQKGDIAEGYSVSREKKESFPLTVTSAQKNPTAFYLCASSISEYSNQPQHFGDGTRLSIL.

V and J are TRBV4-2 and TRBJ2-7; 8 nucleotides line up with TRBD2. This CDR3 is built from 18 residues. With V trimmed by 0 bases and J by 3 bases, 13 bases remained unmatched. Germline values: CDR1 LGHNA, CDR2 YNFKEQ. The CDR3 coding sequence is TGTGCCAGCAGCCAAGAGTCCCTAGCGGGCCGGAAGAACTACGAGCAGTACTTC. Its translation: CASSQESLAGRKNYEQYF.